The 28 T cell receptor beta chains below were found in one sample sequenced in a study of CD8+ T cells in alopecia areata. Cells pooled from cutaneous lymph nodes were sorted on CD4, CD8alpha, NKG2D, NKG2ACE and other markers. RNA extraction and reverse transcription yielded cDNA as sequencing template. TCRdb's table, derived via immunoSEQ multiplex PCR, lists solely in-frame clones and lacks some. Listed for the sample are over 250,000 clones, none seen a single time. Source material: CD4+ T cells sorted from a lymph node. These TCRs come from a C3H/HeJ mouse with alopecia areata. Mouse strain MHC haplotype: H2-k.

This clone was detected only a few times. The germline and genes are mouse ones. The CDR3 protein is CASSFKGAEVFF. CDR3 bases read: TGTGCCAGCAGTTTCAAGGGGGCA. The rearrangement uses TRBV14 and TRBJ1-1; maybe TRBD1 (6 bases). The CDR3 end is not reached by the read, which stops 4 residues before it; the germline J gene fills it in. This CDR3 has 12 amino acids. Germline loops: CDR1 SGHDT, CDR2 FRDEAV.

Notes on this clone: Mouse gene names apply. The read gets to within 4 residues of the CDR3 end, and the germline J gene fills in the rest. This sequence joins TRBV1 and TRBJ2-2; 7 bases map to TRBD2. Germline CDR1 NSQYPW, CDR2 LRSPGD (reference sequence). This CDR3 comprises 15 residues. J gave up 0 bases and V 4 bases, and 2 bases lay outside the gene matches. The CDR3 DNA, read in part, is TGCACCTGCAGTGGGGGGGGGACAAACACCGGG. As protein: CTCSGGGTNTG. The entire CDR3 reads CTCSGGGTNTGQLYF.

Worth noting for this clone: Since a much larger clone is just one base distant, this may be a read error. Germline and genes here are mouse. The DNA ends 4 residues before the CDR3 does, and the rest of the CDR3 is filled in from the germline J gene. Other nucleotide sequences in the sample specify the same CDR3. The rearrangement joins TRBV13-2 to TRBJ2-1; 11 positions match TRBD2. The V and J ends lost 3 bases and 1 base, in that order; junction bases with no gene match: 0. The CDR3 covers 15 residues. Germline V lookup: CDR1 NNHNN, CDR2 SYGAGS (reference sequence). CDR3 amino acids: CASGGTGGNYAEQFF. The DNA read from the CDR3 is TGTGCCAGCGGTGGGACTGGGGGGAACTATGCT.

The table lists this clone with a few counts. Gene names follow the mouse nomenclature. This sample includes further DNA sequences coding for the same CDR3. CDR3 DNA, as far as it was read: TGCACCTGCAGTGCAGGACAAGCAGAA. This encodes CTCSAGQAE. The whole CDR3 protein is CTCSAGQAETLYF. The rearrangement links TRBV1 to TRBJ2-3; no reliable D call. The read ends 4 residues shy of where the CDR3 ends; the end is completed using the germline J gene. There are 13 residues in the CDR3. V was clipped by 1 base and J by 3 bases, with 5 bases between them. CDR1 and CDR2 (germline): NSQYPW, LRSPGD (reference sequence).

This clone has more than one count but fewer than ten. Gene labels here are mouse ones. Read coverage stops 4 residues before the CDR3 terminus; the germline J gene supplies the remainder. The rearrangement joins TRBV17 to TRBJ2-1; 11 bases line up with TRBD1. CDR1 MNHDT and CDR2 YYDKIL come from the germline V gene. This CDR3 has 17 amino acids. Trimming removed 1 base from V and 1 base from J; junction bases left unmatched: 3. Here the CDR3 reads CASSRARDRGNYAEQFF. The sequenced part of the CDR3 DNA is TGTGCTAGCAGTAGAGCCCGGGACAGGGGGAACTATGCT.

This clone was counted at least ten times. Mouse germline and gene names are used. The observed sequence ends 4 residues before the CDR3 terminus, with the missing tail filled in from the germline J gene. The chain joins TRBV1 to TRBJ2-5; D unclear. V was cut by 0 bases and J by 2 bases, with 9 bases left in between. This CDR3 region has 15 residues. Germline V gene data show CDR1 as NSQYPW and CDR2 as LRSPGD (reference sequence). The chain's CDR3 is CTCSADSTAQDTQYF. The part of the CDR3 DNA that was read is TGCACCTGCAGTGCAGATTCAACAGCCCAAGAC.

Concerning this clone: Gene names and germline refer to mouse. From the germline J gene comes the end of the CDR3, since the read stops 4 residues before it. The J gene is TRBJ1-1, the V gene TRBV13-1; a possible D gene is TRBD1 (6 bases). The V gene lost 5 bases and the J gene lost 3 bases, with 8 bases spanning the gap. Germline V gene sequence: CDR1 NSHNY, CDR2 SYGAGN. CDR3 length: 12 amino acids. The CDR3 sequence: CASRQGHTEVFF. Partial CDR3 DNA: TGTGCCAGCAGACAGGGCCACACA.

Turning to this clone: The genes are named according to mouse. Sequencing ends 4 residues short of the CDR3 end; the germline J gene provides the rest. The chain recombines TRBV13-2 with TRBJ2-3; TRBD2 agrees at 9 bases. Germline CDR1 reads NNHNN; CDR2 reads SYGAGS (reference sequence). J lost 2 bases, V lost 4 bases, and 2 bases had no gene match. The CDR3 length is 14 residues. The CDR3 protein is CASGRTGDAETLYF. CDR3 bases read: TGTGCCAGCGGTCGGACTGGGGATGCAGAA.

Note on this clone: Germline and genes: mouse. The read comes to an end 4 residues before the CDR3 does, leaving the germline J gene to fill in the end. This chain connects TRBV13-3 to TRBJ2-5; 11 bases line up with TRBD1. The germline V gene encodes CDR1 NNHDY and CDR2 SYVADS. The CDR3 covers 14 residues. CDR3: CASTPGQGGDTQYF. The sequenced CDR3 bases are TGTGCCAGCACCCCGGGACAGGGGGGGGAC.

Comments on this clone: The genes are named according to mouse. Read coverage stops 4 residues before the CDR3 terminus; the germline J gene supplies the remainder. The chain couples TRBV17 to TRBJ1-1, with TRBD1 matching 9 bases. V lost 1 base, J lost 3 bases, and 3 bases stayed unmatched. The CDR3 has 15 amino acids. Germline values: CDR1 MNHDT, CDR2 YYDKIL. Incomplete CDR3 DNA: TGTGCTAGCAGTAGAGCCGGGACAGGGCACACA. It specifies CASSRAGTGHT. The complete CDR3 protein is CASSRAGTGHTEVFF.

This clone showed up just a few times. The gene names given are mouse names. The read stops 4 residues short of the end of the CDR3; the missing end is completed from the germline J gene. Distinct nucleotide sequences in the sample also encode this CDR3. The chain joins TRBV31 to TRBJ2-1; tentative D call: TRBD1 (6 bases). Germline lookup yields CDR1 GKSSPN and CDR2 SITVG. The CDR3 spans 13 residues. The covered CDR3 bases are TGTGCCTGGAGCCTTAGGGGGTACGCT. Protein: CAWSLRGYA. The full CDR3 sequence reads CAWSLRGYAEQFF.

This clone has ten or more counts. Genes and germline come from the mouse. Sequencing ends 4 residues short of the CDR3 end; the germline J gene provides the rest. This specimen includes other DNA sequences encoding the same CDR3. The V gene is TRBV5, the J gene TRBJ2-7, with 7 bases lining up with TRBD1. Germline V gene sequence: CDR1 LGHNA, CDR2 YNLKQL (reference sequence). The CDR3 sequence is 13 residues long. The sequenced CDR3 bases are TGTGCCAGCAGCCAAGACAGGGGGTAT. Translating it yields CASSQDRGY. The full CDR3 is CASSQDRGYEQYF.

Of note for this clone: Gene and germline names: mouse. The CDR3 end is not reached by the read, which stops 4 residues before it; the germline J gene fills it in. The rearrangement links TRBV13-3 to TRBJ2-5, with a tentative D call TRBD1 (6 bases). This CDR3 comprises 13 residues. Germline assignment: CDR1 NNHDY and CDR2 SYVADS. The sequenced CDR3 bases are TGTGCCAGCAGTGATGCAGGGGAGGAC. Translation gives CASSDAGED. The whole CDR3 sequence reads CASSDAGEDTQYF. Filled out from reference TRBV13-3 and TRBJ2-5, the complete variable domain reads EAAVTQSPRSKVAVTGGKVTLSCHQTNNHDYMYWYRQDTGHGLRLIHYSYVADSTEKGDIPDGYKASRPSQENFSLILELASLSQTAVYFCASSDAGEDTQYFGPGTRLLVL.

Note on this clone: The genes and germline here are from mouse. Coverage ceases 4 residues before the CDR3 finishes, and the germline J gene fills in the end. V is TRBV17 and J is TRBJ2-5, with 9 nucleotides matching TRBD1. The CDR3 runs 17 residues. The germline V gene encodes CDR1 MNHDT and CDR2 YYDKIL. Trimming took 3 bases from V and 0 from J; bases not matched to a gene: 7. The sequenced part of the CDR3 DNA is TGTGCTAGCAGTAGTACAGGGGGCTGGGTTAACCAAGAC. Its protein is CASSSTGGWVNQD. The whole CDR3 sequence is CASSSTGGWVNQDTQYF.

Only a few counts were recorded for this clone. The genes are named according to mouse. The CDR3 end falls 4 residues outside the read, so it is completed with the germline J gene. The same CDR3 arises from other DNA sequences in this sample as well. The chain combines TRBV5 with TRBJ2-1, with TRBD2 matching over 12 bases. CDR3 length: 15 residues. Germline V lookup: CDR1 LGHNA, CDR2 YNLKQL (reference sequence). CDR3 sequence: CASSQGLGGRAEQFF. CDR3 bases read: TGTGCCAGCAGCCAAGGACTGGGGGGGCGAGCT.

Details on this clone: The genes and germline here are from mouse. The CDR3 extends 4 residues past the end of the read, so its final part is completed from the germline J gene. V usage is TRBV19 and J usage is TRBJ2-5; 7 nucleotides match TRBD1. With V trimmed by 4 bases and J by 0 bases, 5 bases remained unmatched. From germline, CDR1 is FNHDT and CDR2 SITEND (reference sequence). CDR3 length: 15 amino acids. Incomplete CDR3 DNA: TGTGCCAGCAGTTACCTGACAGGGAACCAAGAC. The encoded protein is CASSYLTGNQD. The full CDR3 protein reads CASSYLTGNQDTQYF.

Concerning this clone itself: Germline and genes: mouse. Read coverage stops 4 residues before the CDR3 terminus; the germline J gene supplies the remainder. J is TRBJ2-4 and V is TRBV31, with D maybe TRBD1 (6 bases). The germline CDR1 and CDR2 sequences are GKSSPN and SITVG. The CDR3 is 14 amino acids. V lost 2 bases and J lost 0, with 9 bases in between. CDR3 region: CAWSTGPSQNTLYF. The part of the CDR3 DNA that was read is TGTGCCTGGAGTACAGGGCCTAGTCAAAAC.

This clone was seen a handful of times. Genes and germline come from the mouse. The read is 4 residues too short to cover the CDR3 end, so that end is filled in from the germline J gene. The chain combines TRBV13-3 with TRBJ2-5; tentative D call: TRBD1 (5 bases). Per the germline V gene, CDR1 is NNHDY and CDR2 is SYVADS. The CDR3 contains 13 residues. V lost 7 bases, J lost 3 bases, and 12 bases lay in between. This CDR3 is CASSRQIQDTQYF. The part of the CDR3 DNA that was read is TGTGCCAGCTCTCGACAGATTCAAGAC.

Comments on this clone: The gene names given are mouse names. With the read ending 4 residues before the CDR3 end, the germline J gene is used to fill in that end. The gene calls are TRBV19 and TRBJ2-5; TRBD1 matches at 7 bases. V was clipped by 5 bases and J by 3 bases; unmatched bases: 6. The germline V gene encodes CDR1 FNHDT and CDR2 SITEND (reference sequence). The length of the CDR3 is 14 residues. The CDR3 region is CASSPSGQQDTQYF. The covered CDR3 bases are TGTGCCAGCAGCCCCTCGGGACAGCAAGAC.

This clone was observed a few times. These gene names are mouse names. The CDR3 reads CASSWDRETLYF. CDR3 bases read: TGTGCCAGCAGTTGGGACAGAGAA. The chain has TRBV19 and TRBJ2-3; 7 bases are a match to TRBD1. From the germline J gene comes the end of the CDR3, since the read stops 4 residues before it. Germline loops: CDR1 FNHDT, CDR2 SITEND (reference sequence). The CDR3 totals 12 residues.

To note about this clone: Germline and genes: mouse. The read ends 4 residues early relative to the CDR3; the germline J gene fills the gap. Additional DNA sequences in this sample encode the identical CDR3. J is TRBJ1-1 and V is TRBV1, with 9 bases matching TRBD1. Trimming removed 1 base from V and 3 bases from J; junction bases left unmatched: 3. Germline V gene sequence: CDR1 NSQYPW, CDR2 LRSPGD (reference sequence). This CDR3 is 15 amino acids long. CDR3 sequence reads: CTCSAATGGDTEVFF. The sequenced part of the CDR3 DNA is TGCACCTGCAGTGCAGCGACAGGGGGAGACACA.

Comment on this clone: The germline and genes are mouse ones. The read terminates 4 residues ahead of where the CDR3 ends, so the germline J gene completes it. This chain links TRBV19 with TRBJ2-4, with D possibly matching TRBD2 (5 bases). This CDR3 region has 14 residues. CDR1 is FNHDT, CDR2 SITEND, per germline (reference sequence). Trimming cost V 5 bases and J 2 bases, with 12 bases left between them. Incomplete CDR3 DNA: TGTGCCAGCAGCCTCTCTGGGAATCAAAAC. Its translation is CASSLSGNQN. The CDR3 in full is CASSLSGNQNTLYF.

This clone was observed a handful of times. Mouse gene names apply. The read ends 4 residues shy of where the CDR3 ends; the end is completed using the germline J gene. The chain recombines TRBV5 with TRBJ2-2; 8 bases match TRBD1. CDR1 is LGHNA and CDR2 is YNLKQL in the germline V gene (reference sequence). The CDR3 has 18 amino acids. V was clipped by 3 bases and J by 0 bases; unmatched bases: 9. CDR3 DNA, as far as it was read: TGTGCCAGCAGCCACCCTCGGGACAGGCCAGCAAACACCGGG. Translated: CASSHPRDRPANTG. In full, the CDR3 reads CASSHPRDRPANTGQLYF.

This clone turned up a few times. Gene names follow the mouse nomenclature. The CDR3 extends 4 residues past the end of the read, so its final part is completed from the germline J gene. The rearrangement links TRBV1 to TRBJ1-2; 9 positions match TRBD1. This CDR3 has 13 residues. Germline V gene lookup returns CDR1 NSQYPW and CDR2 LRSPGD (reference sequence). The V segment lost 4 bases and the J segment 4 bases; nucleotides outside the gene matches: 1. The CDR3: CTCSDRGPSDYTF. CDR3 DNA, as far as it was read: TGCACCTGCAGTGACAGGGGGCCCTCC.

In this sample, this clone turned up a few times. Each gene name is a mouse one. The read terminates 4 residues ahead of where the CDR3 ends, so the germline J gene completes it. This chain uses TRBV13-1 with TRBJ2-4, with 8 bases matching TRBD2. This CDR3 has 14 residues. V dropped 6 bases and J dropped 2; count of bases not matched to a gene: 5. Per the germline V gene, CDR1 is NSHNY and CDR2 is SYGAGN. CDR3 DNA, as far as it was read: TGTGCCAGCAAACTGGGGGATTTTCAAAAC. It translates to CASKLGDFQN. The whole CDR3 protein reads CASKLGDFQNTLYF.

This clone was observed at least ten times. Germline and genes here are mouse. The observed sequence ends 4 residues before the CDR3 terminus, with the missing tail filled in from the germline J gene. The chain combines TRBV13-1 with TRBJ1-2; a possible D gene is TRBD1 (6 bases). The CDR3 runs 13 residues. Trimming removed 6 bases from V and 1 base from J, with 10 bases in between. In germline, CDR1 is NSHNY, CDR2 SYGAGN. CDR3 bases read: TGTGCCAGCAAACAGGGATTAAACTCC. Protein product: CASKQGLNS. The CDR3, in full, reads CASKQGLNSDYTF.

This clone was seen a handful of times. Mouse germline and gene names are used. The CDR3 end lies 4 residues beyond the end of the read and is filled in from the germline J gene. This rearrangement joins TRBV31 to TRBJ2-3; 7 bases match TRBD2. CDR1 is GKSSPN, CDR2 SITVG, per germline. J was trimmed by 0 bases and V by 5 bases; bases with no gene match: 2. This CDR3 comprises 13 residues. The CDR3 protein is CAWLGDSAETLYF. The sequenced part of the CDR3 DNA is TGTGCCTGGCTGGGGGACAGTGCAGAA.

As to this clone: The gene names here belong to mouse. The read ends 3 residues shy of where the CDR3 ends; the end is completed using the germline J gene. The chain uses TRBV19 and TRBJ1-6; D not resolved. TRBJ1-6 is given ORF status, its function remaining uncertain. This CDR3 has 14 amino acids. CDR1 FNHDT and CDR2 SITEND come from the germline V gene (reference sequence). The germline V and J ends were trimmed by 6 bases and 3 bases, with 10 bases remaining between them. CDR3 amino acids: CASKNADYNSPLYF. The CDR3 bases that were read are TGTGCCAGCAAAAATGCAGACTATAATTCGCCC.